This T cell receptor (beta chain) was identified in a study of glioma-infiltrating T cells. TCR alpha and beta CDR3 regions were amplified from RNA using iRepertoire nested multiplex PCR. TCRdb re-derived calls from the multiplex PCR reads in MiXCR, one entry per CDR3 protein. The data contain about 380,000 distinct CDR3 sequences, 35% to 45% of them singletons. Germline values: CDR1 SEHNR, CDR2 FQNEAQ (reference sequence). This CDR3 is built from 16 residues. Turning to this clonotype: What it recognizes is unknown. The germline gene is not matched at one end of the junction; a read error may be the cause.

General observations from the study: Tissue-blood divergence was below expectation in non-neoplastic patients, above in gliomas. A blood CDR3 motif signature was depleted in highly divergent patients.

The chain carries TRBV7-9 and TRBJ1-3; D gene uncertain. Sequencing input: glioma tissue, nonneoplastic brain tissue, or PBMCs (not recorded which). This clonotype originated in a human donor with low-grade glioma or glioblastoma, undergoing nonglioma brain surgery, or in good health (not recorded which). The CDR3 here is CASSLVPGASANTIYF. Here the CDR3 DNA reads TGTGCCAGCAGCTTAGTTCCAGGCGCCTCTGCAAACACCATATATTTT.